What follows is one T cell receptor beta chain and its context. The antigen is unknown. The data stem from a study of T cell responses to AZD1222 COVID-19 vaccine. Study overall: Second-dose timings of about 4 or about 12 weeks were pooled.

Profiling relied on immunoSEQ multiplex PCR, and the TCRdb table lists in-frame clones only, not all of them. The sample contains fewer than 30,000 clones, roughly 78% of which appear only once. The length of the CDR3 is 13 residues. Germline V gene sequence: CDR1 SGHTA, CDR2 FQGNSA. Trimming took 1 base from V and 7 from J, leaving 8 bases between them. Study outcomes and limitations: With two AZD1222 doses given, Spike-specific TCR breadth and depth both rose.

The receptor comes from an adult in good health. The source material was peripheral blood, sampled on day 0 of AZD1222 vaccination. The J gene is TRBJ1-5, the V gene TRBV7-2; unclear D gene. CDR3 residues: CASSLVSEQPQHF. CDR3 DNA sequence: TGTGCCAGCAGCTTAGTTTCGGAGCAGCCCCAGCATTTT.